The 32 T cell receptor beta chains given below trace back to one sample, sequenced in a study of PD-1 blockade in mismatch repair-deficient tumors. Profiled with immunoSEQ multiplex PCR; TCRdb holds only in-frame clones, not every one. The data contain around 18,000 clones, nearly 85% of them singletons. The sequencing here drew on PBMCs, taken approximately five months after starting pembrolizumab. The receptors were gathered from an adult with mismatch repair-deficient cancer.

The genes are TRBV11-2 and TRBJ2-7; TRBD2 might be the D (5 bases). The V gene's germline CDR1 is SGHAT and CDR2 FQNNGV. Trimming pared 2 bases from V and 6 bases from J, leaving 14 bases between. The CDR3 is 14 amino acids. This CDR3 is CASSLFGNSAEQYF. CDR3 in DNA: TGTGCCAGCAGCTTATTCGGGAATAGCGCCGAGCAGTACTTC.

J is TRBJ1-3 and V is TRBV27; no clear D gene. CDR3 size: 15 residues. From germline, CDR1 is MNHEY and CDR2 SMNVEV (reference sequence). Trimming removed 0 bases at V and 0 bases at J, with 6 bases between. CDR3 nucleotide sequence: TGTGCCAGCAGTTTATCCCGGAGCTCTGGAAACACCATATATTTT. Encoded protein: CASSLSRSSGNTIYF.

The chain carries TRBV7-9 and TRBJ1-2; a possible D gene is TRBD1 (5 bases). The germline CDR1 and CDR2 sequences are SEHNR and FQNEAQ (reference sequence). CDR3 length equals 14 residues. Trimming left V 1 base short and J 3 bases short, with 9 bases between. CDR3 protein: CASSLGGSYYGYTF. DNA of the CDR3: TGTGCCAGCAGCTTAGGGGGCAGTTACTATGGCTACACCTTC.

This chain links TRBV4-1 with TRBJ2-2, with TRBD2 identical over 9 bases. V trimming: 4 bases; J trimming: 3 bases; junction bases outside the gene matches: 3. CDR1 and CDR2 (germline): MGHRA, YSYEKL. This CDR3 has 15 residues. Here the CDR3 DNA reads TGCGCCAGCAGCCCAAGACTAGCGGACACCGGGGAGCTGTTTTTT. Translated: CASSPRLADTGELFF.

This clone was found a few times. The rearrangement uses TRBV19 and TRBJ2-7; 9 bases map to TRBD1. Germline V lookup: CDR1 LNHDA, CDR2 SQIVND (reference sequence). The CDR3 sequence is 16 residues long. The V segment lost 3 bases and the J segment 0 bases; nucleotides outside the gene matches: 6. This CDR3 reads CASSIKGQGPSYEQYF. The CDR3 bases are TGTGCCAGTAGTATCAAGGGACAGGGCCCCTCCTACGAGCAGTACTTC.

The chain links TRBV7-9 to TRBJ2-1; TRBD1 is a possible D gene (7 bases). The ends were cut back, 2 bases at V and 3 bases at J, with 11 bases in the middle. Germline values: CDR1 SEHNR, CDR2 FQNEAQ (reference sequence). The length of the CDR3 is 15 residues. This CDR3 is CASSLTRGVYNEQFF. CDR3 coding DNA: TGTGCCAGCAGCTTAACCAGGGGGGTCTACAATGAGCAGTTCTTC.

This chain's CDR3 is CASVPGTDTQYF. CDR3 in DNA: TGTGCCAGCGTCCCAGGCACAGATACGCAGTATTTT. The V and J genes are TRBV25-1 and TRBJ2-3; D not resolved. The CDR3 loop spans 12 amino acids. Trimming pared 8 bases from V and 1 base from J, leaving 7 bases between. In germline, CDR1 is MGHDK, CDR2 SYGVNS. Full variable domain (outside the CDR3, taken from reference TRBV25-1 and TRBJ2-3): EADIYQTPRYLVIGTGKKITLECSQTMGHDKMYWYQQDPGMELHLIHYSYGVNSTEKGDLSSESTVSRIRTEHFPLTLESARPSHTSQYLCASVPGTDTQYFGPGTRLTVL.

The chain has TRBV7-9 and TRBJ1-1; no definite D call. CDR3 length equals 13 residues. V was pared by 5 bases and J by 5 bases, with 12 bases between. The germline gives CDR1 SEHNR, CDR2 FQNEAQ (reference sequence). CDR3 sequence: CASSLEGGTEAFF. DNA for the CDR3: TGTGCCAGCAGCCTCGAGGGTGGGACTGAAGCTTTCTTT.

The table lists this clone with a count of one. The V and J genes are TRBV14 and TRBJ2-1; unclear D gene. The V gene's germline CDR1 is SGHDN and CDR2 FVKESK. The CDR3 runs to 14 residues. V was clipped by 2 bases and J by 0 bases, with 5 bases between them. The CDR3 DNA sequence: TGTGCCAGCAGCCAACACAGCTCCTACAATGAGCAGTTCTTC. It is translated as CASSQHSSYNEQFF.

This rearrangement joins TRBV29-1 to TRBJ1-2; perhaps TRBD1 as D (5 bases). This CDR3 region has 15 residues. V gave up 4 bases and J gave up 4 bases, with 19 bases separating them. Germline V gene lookup returns CDR1 SQVTM and CDR2 ANQGSEA. The CDR3 sequence: CSVGEMGRGGYGYTF. The CDR3 region has the DNA TGCAGCGTTGGGGAAATGGGGCGGGGAGGCTATGGCTACACCTTC.

DNA for the CDR3: TGCAGCGTACGCCGGGGCTACAATGAGCAGTTCTTC. This codes for CSVRRGYNEQFF. The chain links TRBV29-1 to TRBJ2-1, with a possible D match to TRBD2 (5 bases). Germline V CDR1 and CDR2: SQVTM, ANQGSEA. Deletions cut 6 bases from V and 3 bases from J, with 9 bases between. This CDR3 has 12 amino acids.

This rearrangement joins TRBV7-3 to TRBJ2-3; 8 bases match TRBD2. Germline V gene data show CDR1 as SGHTA and CDR2 as FQGTGA. The CDR3 runs to 15 residues. V dropped 4 bases and J dropped 4; count of bases not matched to a gene: 7. The CDR3 sequence is CASSSSGSGADTQYF. CDR3 DNA: TGTGCCAGCAGCTCCAGCGGGAGTGGGGCAGATACGCAGTATTTT.

V and J are TRBV25-1 and TRBJ2-1, with unresolved D. The germline CDR1 and CDR2 sequences are MGHDK and SYGVNS. The CDR3 loop spans 13 amino acids. V lost 3 bases, J lost 10 bases, and 13 bases lay in between. The CDR3 is CASSDPSVSEQFF. Here the CDR3 DNA reads TGTGCCAGCAGTGACCCCTCGGTAAGCGAGCAGTTCTTC.

This clone was seen only a few times. This chain links TRBV2 with TRBJ2-7, with D uncertain. CDR3 length: 13 amino acids. The V gene's germline CDR1 is SNHLY and CDR2 FYNNEI. The germline V and J ends were trimmed by 8 bases and 3 bases, with 14 bases remaining between them. CDR3 protein: CASSALRGYEQYF. CDR3 coding DNA: TGTGCCAGCTCCGCTCTCCGAGGCTACGAGCAGTACTTC.

The chain employs TRBV30 and TRBJ2-7; 13 nucleotides agree with TRBD2. The CDR3 is 18 amino acids. Germline-derived CDR1 and CDR2 are GTSNPN and SVGIG (reference sequence). Trimming at V came to 2 bases and at J to 2 bases, leaving 12 bases not matched to a gene. In DNA form, the CDR3 reads TGTGCCTGGAGTTATGGGGGACTAGCGGGAACCCACGCCTACGAGCAGTACTTC. It codes for CAWSYGGLAGTHAYEQYF.

The chain is built from TRBV18 and TRBJ2-4; TRBD2 matches 7 bases. The CDR3 has 16 residues. Trimming cost V 0 bases and J 7 bases; bases outside gene matches: 9. Germline CDR1 reads KGHSH; CDR2 reads LQKENI. The CDR3 region is CASSPPVLSGHNIQYF. Written as DNA, the CDR3 is TGTGCCAGCTCACCACCGGTCCTTAGCGGGCACAACATTCAGTACTTC.

The CDR3 loop is CASSPFPRGKYNEQFF. The DNA of the CDR3 is TGTGCCAGCAGCCCTTTCCCCCGGGGGAAATACAATGAGCAGTTCTTC. This rearrangement joins TRBV7-2 to TRBJ2-1; a possible D gene is TRBD2 (6 bases). V lost 5 bases to trimming and J lost 4 bases, with 18 bases between them. CDR1 and CDR2 (germline): SGHTA, FQGNSA. The CDR3 extends over 16 amino acids.

The V call is TRBV7-6, the J call TRBJ1-4; D is possibly TRBD1 (6 bases). This CDR3 has 15 residues. V was cut by 5 bases and J by 0 bases, with 10 bases left in between. From germline, CDR1 is SGHVS and CDR2 FNYEAQ. CDR3 residues: CASSLRTATNEKLFF. CDR3 nucleotides: TGTGCCAGCAGCCTCAGGACAGCAACTAATGAAAAACTGTTTTTT. Looking up the rest from reference TRBV7-6 and TRBJ1-4 gives the full variable domain: GAGVSQSPRYKVTKRGQDVALRCDPISGHVSLYWYRQALGQGPEFLTYFNYEAQQDKSGLPNDRFSAERPEGSISTLTIQRTEQRDSAMYRCASSLRTATNEKLFFGSGTQLSVL.

This clone was observed a single time. The V and J genes are TRBV25-1 and TRBJ1-2; perhaps TRBD1 as D (5 bases). The CDR3 is 15 residues long. The germline V and J ends were trimmed by 4 bases and 0 bases, with 12 bases remaining between them. Germline lookup yields CDR1 MGHDK and CDR2 SYGVNS. For the CDR3, the DNA is TGTGCCAGCAGTGCTTGGGGCACTTCTAACTATGGCTACACCTTC. Its translation is CASSAWGTSNYGYTF.

In this sample, this clone turned up a few times. The V call is TRBV6-4, the J call TRBJ2-7; 10 bases map to TRBD2. The germline V gene encodes CDR1 MRHNA and CDR2 SNTAGT. The CDR3 sequence is 17 residues long. The trim removed 4 bases at V and 4 bases at J, leaving 13 bases unmatched. CDR3: CASSVSPTAGGPYEQYF. The CDR3 DNA is TGTGCCAGCAGTGTCAGCCCCACAGCGGGAGGGCCTTACGAGCAGTACTTC.

On this clone: The junction differs from germline at one of its ends, possibly a read error. This chain uses TRBV28 with TRBJ2-5, with 9 bases aligning to TRBD2. Germline loops: CDR1 MDHEN, CDR2 SYDVKM. The CDR3 has 15 residues. CDR3 in DNA: TGTGCCAGCAGTTTTGGCGGGAGGGCCCAACAGACCCAGTACTTC. Translating gives CASSFGGRAQQTQYF.

The rearrangement uses TRBV7-2 and TRBJ2-5; TRBD1 matches 8 bases. Germline loops: CDR1 SGHTA, CDR2 FQGNSA. CDR3 length: 14 amino acids. With V trimmed by 5 bases and J by 5 bases, 7 bases remained unmatched. This CDR3 reads CASSTDRVRETQYF. CDR3 in DNA: TGTGCCAGCAGCACGGACAGGGTACGGGAGACCCAGTACTTC.

The chain carries TRBV29-1 and TRBJ2-1; TRBD2 matches 8 bases. With V trimmed by 0 bases and J by 12 bases, 7 bases remained unmatched. The CDR3 spans 13 residues. Germline values: CDR1 SQVTM, CDR2 ANQGSEA. The CDR3, as DNA: TGCAGCGTTGAAGATCGTCAGAGCGGGAGGCAGTTCTTC. Translating gives CSVEDRQSGRQFF.

The gene calls are TRBV5-1 and TRBJ1-3; D remains ambiguous. V lost 0 bases and J lost 10, with 14 bases in between. This CDR3 has 14 residues. Germline loops: CDR1 SGHRS, CDR2 YFSETQ. As DNA, the CDR3 is TGCGCCAGCAGCTTGGGGACTGAAGCTCGTACCATATATTTT. Translated: CASSLGTEARTIYF.

The J gene is TRBJ2-7, the V gene TRBV28; TRBD1 aligns across 9 bases. The germline V gene encodes CDR1 MDHEN and CDR2 SYDVKM. The CDR3 is 14 residues long. J gave up 3 bases and V 6 bases, and 6 bases lay outside the gene matches. As DNA, the CDR3 is TGTGCCAGCAGCAATTCGGACAGGGGCTACGAGCAGTACTTC. Translating gives CASSNSDRGYEQYF.

V usage is TRBV9 and J usage is TRBJ2-3; tentative D call: TRBD2 (5 bases). Germline V gene sequence: CDR1 SGDLS, CDR2 YYNGEE. V gave up 0 bases and J gave up 2 bases, with 10 bases separating them. The CDR3 totals 15 residues. CDR3 bases: TGTGCCAGCAGCGTAGGGACTCTTTACACAGATACGCAGTATTTT. This codes for CASSVGTLYTDTQYF.

The chain joins TRBV2 to TRBJ2-1; 10 bases map to TRBD2. Germline V CDR1 and CDR2: SNHLY, FYNNEI. There are 15 residues in the CDR3. The V and J ends lost 6 bases and 5 bases, in that order; junction bases with no gene match: 7. DNA for the CDR3: TGTGCCAGCAGCGCCCGGACTAGCGGTAACAATGAGCAGTTCTTC. The encoded protein is CASSARTSGNNEQFF.

J is TRBJ2-2 and V is TRBV27; the match to TRBD2 covers 10 bases. Germline V gene lookup returns CDR1 MNHEY and CDR2 SMNVEV (reference sequence). V lost 2 bases and J lost 6; bases outside the gene matches: 6. The CDR3 is 16 amino acids. CDR3 loop: CASSLRSSGRSGELFF. The CDR3 bases are TGTGCCAGCAGTTTAAGAAGTAGCGGGAGGTCCGGGGAGCTGTTTTTT.

The chain joins TRBV28 to TRBJ2-7; tentatively, D is TRBD2 (6 bases). The CDR3 consists of 16 residues. V was shortened by 7 bases and J by 2 bases, with 21 bases between the two germline ends. CDR1 and CDR2 (germline): MDHEN, SYDVKM. Here the CDR3 reads CASTLARGGPAYEQYF. CDR3 bases: TGTGCCAGCACCCTGGCCCGGGGAGGACCGGCCTACGAGCAGTACTTC.

A note on this clone: A read error may account for a junction end that differs from germline. The chain is built from TRBV20-1 and TRBJ1-2; D remains ambiguous. The CDR3 is made up of 11 amino acids. The germline V gene encodes CDR1 DFQATT and CDR2 SNEGSKA (reference sequence). The CDR3 protein is CSARDYPQNPF. For the CDR3, the DNA is TGCAGTGCTAGAGACTACCCACAGAACCCCTTC.

This chain connects TRBV15 to TRBJ1-5; 9 bases match TRBD1. Trimming took 5 bases from V and 7 from J; bases not matched to a gene: 15. The germline V gene has CDR1 LNHNV and CDR2 YYDKDF (reference sequence). The CDR3 spans 17 residues. The CDR3 DNA sequence: TGTGCCACCAGCTTCTACAGGGGGCGCGGAGACAGGCAGCCCCAGCATTTT. The encoded protein is CATSFYRGRGDRQPQHF.

The chain carries TRBV27 and TRBJ2-3; D is ambiguous. CDR1 is MNHEY, CDR2 SMNVEV, per germline (reference sequence). V was pared by 3 bases and J by 1 base, with 8 bases between. The CDR3 totals 14 residues. The DNA of the CDR3 is TGTGCCAGCAGTTTGTCCGTCGGCACAGATACGCAGTATTTT. This translates into CASSLSVGTDTQYF.